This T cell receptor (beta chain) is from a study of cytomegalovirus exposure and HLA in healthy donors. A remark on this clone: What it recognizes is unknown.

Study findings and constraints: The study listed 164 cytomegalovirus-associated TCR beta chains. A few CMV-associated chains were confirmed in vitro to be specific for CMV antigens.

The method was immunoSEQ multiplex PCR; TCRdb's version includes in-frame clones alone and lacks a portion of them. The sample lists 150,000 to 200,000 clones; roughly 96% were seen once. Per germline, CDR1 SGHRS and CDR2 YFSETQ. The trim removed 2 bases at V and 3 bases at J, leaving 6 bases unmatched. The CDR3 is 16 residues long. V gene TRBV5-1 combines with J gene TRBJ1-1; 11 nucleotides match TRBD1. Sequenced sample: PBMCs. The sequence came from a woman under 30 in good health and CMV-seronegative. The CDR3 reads CASSLGQGAPDTEAFF. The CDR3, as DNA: TGCGCCAGCAGCTTAGGACAGGGGGCGCCGGACACTGAAGCTTTCTTT.